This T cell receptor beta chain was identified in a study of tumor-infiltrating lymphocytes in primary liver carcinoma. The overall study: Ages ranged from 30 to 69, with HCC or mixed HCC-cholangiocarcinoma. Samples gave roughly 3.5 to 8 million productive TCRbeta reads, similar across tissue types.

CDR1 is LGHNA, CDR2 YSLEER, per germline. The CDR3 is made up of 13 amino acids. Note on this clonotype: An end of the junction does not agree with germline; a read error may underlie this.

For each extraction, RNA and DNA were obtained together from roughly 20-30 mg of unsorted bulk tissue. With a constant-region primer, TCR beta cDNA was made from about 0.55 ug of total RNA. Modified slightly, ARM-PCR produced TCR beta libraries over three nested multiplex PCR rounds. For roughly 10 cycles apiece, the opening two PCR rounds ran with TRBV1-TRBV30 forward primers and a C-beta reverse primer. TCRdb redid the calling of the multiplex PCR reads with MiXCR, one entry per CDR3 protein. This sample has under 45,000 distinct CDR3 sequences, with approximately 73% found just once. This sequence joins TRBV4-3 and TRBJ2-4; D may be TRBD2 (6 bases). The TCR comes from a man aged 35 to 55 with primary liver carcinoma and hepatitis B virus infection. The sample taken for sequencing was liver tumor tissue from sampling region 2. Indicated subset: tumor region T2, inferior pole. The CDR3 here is CASSQEEGSIEYF. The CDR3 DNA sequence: TGCGCCAGTAGCCAGGAGGAGGGCAGTATTGAGTACTTC.